The present T cell receptor beta chain was sequenced within a study of shared clonotypes between healthy human individuals. Study information: Used for every donor were three CD4 naive, three CD4 memory, two CD8 naive and one CD8 memory plate.

Remarks on this clone: Its antigen is currently unknown.

Study-wide results and limits: With few donors, the genetic and exposure-history diversity represented was limited.

Sequenced by immunoSEQ multiplex PCR; TCRdb stores in-frame clones only, minus some. Of under 2,000,000 clones listed, 85% to 95% are singletons. CDR3 size: 15 residues. The germline V gene encodes CDR1 MNHNY and CDR2 SVGAGI (reference sequence). The junction had 9 bases not matched to a gene; V was cut back by 7 bases and J by 2 bases. Naive CD8 isolation took CD45RO-negative cells positively selected for CCR7 and excluded terminally differentiated effector memory CD45RA+ cells. Healthy HIV-negative adults with no recent acute infections or vaccinations were recruited as donors. V is TRBV6-6 and J is TRBJ2-7; TRBD1 agrees at 9 bases. The receptor was derived from a man younger than 30 in good health. The sequencing input was naive CD8+ T cells sorted from blood. The CDR3: CASTLRGTGTYEQYF. The CDR3 DNA sequence: TGTGCCAGCACCTTAAGAGGGACAGGGACCTACGAGCAGTACTTC.